Below, one T cell receptor beta chain is given with its context. The antigen it recognizes is unknown. The input lacks base qualities; no much larger clone sits a single base away. The CDR3 regions of human TCRbeta chains were subjected to immunosequencing. The authors processed their data as follows. Repertoire TCRs were matched against a reference library of SARS-CoV-2-specific TCRs generated with the MIRA antigen-specificity platform. Breadth was defined as the fraction of unique TCRs that were SARS-CoV-2-associated, and depth was defined as the fraction of total T cells that were SARS-CoV-2-associated. Using the MIRA data, every spike-specific TCR was mapped to the spike region that the TCR reacted to and assigned to either a CD4 or a CD8 class. Log10-transformed breadth and depth values were compared by one-way ANOVA with Sidak's multiple comparisons tests. TCRdb retrieved this table from immuneACCESS and kept in-frame rearrangements only. Not all clones are present; in checked studies, unresolved V genes account for under half, and no reason is known for the remainder. V and J calls and clone size are those listed in that table; D and trimming were worked out from the DNA. The sample yields 65,000 to 85,000 clones; approximately 90% were counted once. Of the sample, roughly a tenth is held by the ten largest clones.

The sample belongs to a study of T cell responses to AZD1222 COVID-19 vaccine (dated by TCRdb to 2020 to 2022). At the level of the whole study: AZD1222 recipients whose second dose came at about 4 weeks and those whose second dose came at about 12 weeks were combined into one group, since spike-specific TCR depth and breadth did not differ between the two schedules. TCR sequencing was performed for roughly 240 trial participants, of whom roughly 200 were given two doses of AZD1222 and around 26 were given two doses of MenACWY control vaccine. Trial participants were enrolled into age subgroups of 18-55, 56-69 and 70-plus years, which contained approximately 150, 28 and 58 TCR-sequenced participants, respectively.

The time point label here, explained by the study, means: baseline before first vaccination. Vaccinee samples were obtained from the UK trials COV001 and COV002, which included a single-blind randomized controlled phase 2/3 trial of AZD1222 (ChAdOx1 nCoV-19) in healthy adults. For TCRbeta chain sequencing, PBMC samples from trial participants were taken at day 0 and at day 28 after the second dose. CDR1 MNHEY and CDR2 SVGAGI are derived from the germline V gene. The V and J ends are trimmed by 10 bases and 3 bases, leaving 19 bases between them. From the cysteine through the phenylalanine, the CDR3 covers 15 amino acids. This entry keeps only the CDR3 DNA: 45 bases, framed from base 1. The investigation overall reported the following: In the small 56-69-year group, the increase in depth fell short of significance, most likely because of low power. Vaccine-associated CD4 TCRs spanned the whole spike protein, with dominant responses in regions 160-218 and 743-854. Because no day 14 peak-response samples were available, the repertoires could be characterized only after the peak T cell response. After two AZD1222 doses, spike-specific TCR breadth and depth were significantly higher than at day 0 and than in MenACWY recipients. Most participants were white British and females outnumbered males, and the authors suggested that clonal diversity may have been underestimated. Conclusions about previously exposed vaccinees are limited, since just five or six AZD1222 recipients were seropositive for SARS-CoV-2 at baseline. Reportedly, almost half of the unique spike-specific TCRs recognized epitopes lying outside the regions that are mutated in the B.1.351 and B.1.1.7 variants.

The clonotype was recovered from an adult in good health. Material: peripheral blood, obtained on day 0 of AZD1222 vaccination. The chain is made from TRBV6-5 and TRBJ1-3; TRBD1 is perhaps the D gene, given 6 matching bases. DNA sequence: TGTGCCACCCGAACAGGGTATCAGAGTGGAAACACCATATATTTT. Its translation reads: CATRTGYQSGNTIYF.